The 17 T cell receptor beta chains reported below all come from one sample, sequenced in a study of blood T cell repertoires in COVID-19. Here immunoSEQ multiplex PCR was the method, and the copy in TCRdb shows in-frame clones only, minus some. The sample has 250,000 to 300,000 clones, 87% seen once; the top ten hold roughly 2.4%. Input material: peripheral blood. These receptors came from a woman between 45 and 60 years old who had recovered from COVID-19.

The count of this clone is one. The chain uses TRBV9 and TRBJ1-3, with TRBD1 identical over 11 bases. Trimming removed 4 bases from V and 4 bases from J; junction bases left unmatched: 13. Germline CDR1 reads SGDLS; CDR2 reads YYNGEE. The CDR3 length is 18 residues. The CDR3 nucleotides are TGTGCCAGCAGCCTCGGGACAGGGGGTTTCGTGGCCGGAAACACCATATATTTT. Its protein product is CASSLGTGGFVAGNTIYF.

The CDR3 DNA follows: TGTGCCAGCTCGCCCCGGAGTTTGGGACAGTCGAACACCGGGGAGCTGTTTTTT. Its translation: CASSPRSLGQSNTGELFF. The chain carries TRBV18 and TRBJ2-2; 7 bases line up with TRBD1. Germline V CDR1 and CDR2: KGHSH, LQKENI. V lost 6 bases, J lost 0 bases, and 13 bases stayed unmatched. This CDR3 has 18 amino acids.

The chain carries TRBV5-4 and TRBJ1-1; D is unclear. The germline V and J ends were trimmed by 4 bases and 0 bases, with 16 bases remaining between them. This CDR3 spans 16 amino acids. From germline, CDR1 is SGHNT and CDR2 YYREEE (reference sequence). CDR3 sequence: CASSPALNRMNTEAFF. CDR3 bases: TGTGCCAGCAGCCCTGCACTCAACAGAATGAACACTGAAGCTTTCTTT.

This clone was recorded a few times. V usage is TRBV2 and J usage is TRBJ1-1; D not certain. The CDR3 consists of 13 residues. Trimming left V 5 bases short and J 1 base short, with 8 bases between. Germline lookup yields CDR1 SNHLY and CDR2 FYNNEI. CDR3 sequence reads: CASSIEENTEAFF. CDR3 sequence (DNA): TGTGCCAGCAGTATTGAGGAGAACACTGAAGCTTTCTTT.

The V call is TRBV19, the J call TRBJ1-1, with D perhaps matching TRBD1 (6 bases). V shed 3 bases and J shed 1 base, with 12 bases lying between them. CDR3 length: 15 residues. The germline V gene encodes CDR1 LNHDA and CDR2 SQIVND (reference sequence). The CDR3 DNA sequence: TGTGCCAGTAGTATTGGGGGCGCCGGGAACACTGAAGCTTTCTTT. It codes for CASSIGGAGNTEAFF.

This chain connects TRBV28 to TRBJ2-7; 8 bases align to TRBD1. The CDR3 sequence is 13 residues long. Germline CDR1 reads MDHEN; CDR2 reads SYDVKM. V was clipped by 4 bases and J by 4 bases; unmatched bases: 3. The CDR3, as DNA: TGTGCCAGCAGTTCAGGGGGCTTTTACGAGCAGTACTTC. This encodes CASSSGGFYEQYF.

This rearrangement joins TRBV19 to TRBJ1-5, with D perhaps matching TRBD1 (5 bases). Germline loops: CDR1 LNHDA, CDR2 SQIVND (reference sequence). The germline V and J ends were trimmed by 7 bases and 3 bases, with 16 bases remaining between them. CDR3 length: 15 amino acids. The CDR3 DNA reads TGTGCCAGTACCCCCAGGGTCTCAAACAATCAGCCCCAGCATTTT. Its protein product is CASTPRVSNNQPQHF.

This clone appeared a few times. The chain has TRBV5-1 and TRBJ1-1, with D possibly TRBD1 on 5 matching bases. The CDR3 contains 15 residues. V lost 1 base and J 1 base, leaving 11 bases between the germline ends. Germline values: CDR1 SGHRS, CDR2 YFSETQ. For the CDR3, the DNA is TGCGCCAGCAGCTTGATAATTGACAGGAACACTGAAGCTTTCTTT. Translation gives CASSLIIDRNTEAFF. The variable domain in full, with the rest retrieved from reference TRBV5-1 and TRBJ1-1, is KAGVTQTPRYLIKTRGQQVTLSCSPISGHRSVSWYQQTPGQGLQFLFEYFSETQRNKGNFPGRFSGRQFSNSRSEMNVSTLELGDSALYLCASSLIIDRNTEAFFGQGTRLTVV.

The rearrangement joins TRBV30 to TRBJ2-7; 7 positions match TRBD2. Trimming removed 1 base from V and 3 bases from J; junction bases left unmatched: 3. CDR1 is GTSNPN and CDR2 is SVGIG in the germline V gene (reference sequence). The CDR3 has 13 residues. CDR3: CAWSGGGSYEQYF. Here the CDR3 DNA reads TGTGCCTGGAGTGGCGGCGGGAGCTACGAGCAGTACTTC.

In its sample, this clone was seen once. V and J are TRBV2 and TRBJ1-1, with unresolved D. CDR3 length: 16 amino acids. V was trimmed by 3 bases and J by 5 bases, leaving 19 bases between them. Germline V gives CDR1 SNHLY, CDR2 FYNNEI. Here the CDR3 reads CASSDNMVRSGTEAFF. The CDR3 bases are TGTGCCAGCAGTGATAATATGGTCAGATCGGGGACTGAAGCTTTCTTT.

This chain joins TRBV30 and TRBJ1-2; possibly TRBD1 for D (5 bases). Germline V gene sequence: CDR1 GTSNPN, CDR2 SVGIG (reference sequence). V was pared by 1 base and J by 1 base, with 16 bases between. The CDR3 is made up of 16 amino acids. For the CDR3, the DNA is TGTGCCTGGAGTGCCGCGGGGGGGTTTTTTAACTATGGCTACACCTTC. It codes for CAWSAAGGFFNYGYTF.

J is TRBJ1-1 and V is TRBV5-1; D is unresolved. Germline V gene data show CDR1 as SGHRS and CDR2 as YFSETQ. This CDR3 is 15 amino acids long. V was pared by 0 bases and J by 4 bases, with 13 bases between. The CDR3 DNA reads TGCGCCAGCAGCTTGGAGTCTCCGGGAGGCACTGAAGCTTTCTTT. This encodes CASSLESPGGTEAFF.

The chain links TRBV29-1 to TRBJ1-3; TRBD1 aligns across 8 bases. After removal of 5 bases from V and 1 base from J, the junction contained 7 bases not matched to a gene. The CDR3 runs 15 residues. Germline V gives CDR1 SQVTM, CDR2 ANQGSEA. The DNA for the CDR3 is TGCAGCGTTCGGCAGGGGGCTGAATCTGGAAACACCATATATTTT. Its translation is CSVRQGAESGNTIYF.

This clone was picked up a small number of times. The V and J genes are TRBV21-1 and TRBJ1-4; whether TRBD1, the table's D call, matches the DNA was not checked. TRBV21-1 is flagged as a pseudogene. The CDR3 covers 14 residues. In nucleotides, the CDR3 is TGTGCCAGCACCAACGGGGGACAGGATGAAAAACTGTTTTTT. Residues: CASTNGGQDEKLFF.

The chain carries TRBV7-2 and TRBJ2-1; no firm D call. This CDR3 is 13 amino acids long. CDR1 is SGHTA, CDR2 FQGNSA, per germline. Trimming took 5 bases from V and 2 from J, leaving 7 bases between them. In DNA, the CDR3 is TGTGCCAGCAGCCCGGCGGCCTACAATGAGCAGTTCTTC. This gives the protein CASSPAAYNEQFF.

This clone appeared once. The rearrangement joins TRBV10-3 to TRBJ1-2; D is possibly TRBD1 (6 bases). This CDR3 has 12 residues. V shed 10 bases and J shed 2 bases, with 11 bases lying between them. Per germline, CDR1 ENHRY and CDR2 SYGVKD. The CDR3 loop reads CATLQGNYGYTF. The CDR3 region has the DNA TGTGCCACCCTCCAGGGGAACTATGGCTACACCTTC.

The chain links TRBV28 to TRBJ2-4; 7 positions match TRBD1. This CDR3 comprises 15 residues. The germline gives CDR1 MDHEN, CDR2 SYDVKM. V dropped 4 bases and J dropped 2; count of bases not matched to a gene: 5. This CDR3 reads CASSSQGEPKNIQYF. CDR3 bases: TGTGCCAGCAGTTCCCAGGGGGAACCCAAAAACATTCAGTACTTC. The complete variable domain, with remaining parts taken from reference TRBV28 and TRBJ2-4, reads DVKVTQSSRYLVKRTGEKVFLECVQDMDHENMFWYRQDPGLGLRLIYFSYDVKMKEKGDIPEGYSVSREKKERFSLILESASTNQTSMYLCASSSQGEPKNIQYFGAGTRLSVL.